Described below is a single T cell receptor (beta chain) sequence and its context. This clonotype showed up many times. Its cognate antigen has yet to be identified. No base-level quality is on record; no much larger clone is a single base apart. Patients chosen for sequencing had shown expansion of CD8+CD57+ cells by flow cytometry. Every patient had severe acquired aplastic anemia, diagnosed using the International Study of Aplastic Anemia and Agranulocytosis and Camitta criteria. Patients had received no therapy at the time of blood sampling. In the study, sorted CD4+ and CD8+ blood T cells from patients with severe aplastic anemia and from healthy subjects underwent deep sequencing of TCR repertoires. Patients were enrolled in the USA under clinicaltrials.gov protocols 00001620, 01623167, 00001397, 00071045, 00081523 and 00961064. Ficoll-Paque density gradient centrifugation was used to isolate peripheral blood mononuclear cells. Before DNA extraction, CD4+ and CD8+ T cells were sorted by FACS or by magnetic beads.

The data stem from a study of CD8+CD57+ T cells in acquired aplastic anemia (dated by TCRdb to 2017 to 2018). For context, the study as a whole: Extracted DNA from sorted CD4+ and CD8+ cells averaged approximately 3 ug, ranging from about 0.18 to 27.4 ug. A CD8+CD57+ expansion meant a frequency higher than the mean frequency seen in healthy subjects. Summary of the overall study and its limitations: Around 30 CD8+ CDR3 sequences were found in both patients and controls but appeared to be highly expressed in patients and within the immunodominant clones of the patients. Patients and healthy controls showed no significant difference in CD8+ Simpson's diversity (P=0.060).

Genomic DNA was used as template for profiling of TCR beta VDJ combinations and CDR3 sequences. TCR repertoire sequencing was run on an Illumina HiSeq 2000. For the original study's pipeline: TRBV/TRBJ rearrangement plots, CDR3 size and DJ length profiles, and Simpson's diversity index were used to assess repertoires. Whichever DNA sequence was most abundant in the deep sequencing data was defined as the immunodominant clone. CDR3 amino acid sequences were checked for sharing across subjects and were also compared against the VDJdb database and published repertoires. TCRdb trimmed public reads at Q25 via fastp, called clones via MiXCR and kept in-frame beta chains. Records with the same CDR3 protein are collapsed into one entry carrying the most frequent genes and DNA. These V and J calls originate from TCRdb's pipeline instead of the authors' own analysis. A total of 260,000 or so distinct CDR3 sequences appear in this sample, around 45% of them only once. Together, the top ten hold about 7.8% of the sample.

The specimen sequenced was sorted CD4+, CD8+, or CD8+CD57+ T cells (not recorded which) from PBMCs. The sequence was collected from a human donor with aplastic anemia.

At the DNA level, the sequence is TGTGCCAGCAGCGTCGGGACAGTTCGCGAGCAGTACTTC. Translated, it reads CASSVGTVREQYF. The sequence links TRBV7-2 to TRBJ2-7; 7 junctional bases match TRBD1. Looking up the germline V gene yields CDR1 SGHTA and CDR2 FQGNSA. V lost 5 bases and J lost 6 bases, and the count of bases not matched to a germline gene is 7. The CDR3 holds 13 amino acids from the cysteine to the phenylalanine. CDR3 DNA is the only sequence kept; it has 39 bases, read in frame from the first base.